Below, 2 T cell receptor beta chains from the same sample are listed, as sequenced in a study of T cell responses to AZD1222 COVID-19 vaccine. Produced via immunoSEQ multiplex PCR; TCRdb's table is partial and in-frame only. This repertoire shows 120,000 or so clones, approximately 88% found once; its top ten account for around 5%. Source: peripheral blood, taken on day 0 of AZD1222 vaccination. These receptor sequences come from an adult in good health.

The chain couples TRBV7-9 to TRBJ2-1, with D possibly being TRBD2 (5 bases). The CDR3 covers 15 residues. V lost 1 base and J 1 base, leaving 8 bases between the germline ends. The V gene's germline CDR1 is SEHNR and CDR2 FQNEAQ (reference sequence). The CDR3 region is CASSLDGGSYNEQFF. Here the CDR3 DNA reads TGTGCCAGCAGCTTAGACGGAGGATCCTACAATGAGCAGTTCTTC. Supplemented by reference TRBV7-9 and TRBJ2-1, the full variable domain reads DTGVSQNPRHKITKRGQNVTFRCDPISEHNRLYWYRQTLGQGPEFLTYFQNEAQLEKSRLLSDRFSAERPKGSFSTLEIQRTEQGDSAMYLCASSLDGGSYNEQFFGPGTRLTVL.

The rearrangement links TRBV11-2 to TRBJ2-7; D tentatively fits TRBD1 or TRBD2 (5 bases each). Germline loops: CDR1 SGHAT, CDR2 FQNNGV. Trimming took off 5 bases at V and 5 bases at J, with 16 bases between the two ends. CDR3 length: 14 amino acids. CDR3 sequence (DNA): TGTGCCAGCAGCCTCGGGACGCAAGGAAACGAGCAGTACTTC. Translating gives CASSLGTQGNEQYF.